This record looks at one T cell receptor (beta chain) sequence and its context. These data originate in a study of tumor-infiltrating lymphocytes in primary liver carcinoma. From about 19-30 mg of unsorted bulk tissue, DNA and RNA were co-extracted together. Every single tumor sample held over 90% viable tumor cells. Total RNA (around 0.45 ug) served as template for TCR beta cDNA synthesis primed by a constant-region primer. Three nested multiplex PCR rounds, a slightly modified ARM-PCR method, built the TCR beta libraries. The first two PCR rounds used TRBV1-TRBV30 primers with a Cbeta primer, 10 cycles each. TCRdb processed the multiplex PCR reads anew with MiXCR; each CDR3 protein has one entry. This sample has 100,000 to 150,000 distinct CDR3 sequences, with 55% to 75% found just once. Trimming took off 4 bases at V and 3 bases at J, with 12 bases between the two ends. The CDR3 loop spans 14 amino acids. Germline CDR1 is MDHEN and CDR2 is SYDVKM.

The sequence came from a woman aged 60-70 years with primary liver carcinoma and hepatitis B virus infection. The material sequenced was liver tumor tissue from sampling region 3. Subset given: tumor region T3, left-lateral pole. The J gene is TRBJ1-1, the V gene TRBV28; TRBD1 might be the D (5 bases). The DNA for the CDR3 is TGTGCCAGCAGTTCGAGGGTAGGGGACACTGAAGCTTTCTTT. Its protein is CASSSRVGDTEAFF.